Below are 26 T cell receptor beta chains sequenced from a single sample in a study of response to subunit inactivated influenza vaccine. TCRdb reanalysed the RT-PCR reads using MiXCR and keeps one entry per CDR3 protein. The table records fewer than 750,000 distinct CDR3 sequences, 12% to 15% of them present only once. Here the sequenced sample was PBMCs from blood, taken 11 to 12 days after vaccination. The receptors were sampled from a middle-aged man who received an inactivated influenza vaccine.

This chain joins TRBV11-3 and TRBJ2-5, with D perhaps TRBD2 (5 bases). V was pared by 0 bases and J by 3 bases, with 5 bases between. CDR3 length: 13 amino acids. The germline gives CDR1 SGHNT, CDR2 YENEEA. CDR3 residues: CASSLEGEETQYF. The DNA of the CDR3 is TGTGCCAGCAGCTTAGAGGGAGAAGAGACCCAGTACTTC.

CDR3 region: CASSYGRERDTEAFF. CDR3 coding DNA: TGTGCCAGCAGTTACGGCAGGGAGAGGGACACTGAAGCTTTCTTT. This chain connects TRBV6-5 to TRBJ1-1; the D gene is possibly TRBD1 (5 bases). Trimming left V 2 bases short and J 3 bases short, with 13 bases between. The germline gives CDR1 MNHEY, CDR2 SVGAGI. The CDR3 contains 15 residues.

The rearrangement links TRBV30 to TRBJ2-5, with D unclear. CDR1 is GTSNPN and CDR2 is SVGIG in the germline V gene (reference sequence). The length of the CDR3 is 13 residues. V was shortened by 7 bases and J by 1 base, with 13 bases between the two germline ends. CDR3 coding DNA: TGTGCCTCTAAAAGGTGGGGCCAAGAGACCCAGTACTTC. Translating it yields CASKRWGQETQYF. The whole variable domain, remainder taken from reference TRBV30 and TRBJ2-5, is SQTIHQWPATLVQPVGSPLSLECTVEGTSNPNLYWYRQAAGRGLQLLFYSVGIGQISSEVPQNLSASRPQDRQFILSSKKLLLSDSGFYLCASKRWGQETQYFGPGTRLLVL.

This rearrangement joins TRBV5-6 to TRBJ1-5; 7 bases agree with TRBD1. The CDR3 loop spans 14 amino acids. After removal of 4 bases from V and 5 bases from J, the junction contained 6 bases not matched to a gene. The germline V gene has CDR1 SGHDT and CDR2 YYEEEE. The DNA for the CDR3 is TGTGCCAGCAGCCGATCCGGGACAGATCAGCCCCAGCATTTT. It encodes CASSRSGTDQPQHF.

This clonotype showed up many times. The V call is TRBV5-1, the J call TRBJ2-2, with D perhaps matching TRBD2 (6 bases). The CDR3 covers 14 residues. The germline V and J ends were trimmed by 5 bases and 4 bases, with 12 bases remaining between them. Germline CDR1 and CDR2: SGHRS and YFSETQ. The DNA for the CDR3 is TGCGCCAGCAGACCGGGACTTCCCACCGGGGAGCTGTTTTTT. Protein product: CASRPGLPTGELFF.

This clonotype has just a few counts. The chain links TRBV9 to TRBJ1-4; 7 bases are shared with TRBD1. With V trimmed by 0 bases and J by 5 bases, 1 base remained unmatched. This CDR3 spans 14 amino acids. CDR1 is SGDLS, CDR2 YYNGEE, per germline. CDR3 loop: CASSVGQGNEKLFF. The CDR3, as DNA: TGTGCCAGCAGCGTAGGACAGGGAAATGAAAAACTGTTTTTT.

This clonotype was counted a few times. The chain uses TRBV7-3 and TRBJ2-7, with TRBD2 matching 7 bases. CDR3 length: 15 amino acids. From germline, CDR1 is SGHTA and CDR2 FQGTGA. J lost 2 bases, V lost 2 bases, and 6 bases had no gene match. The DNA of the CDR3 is TGTGCCAGCAGCTTATTGTCTAGCGGACCCTACGAGCAGTACTTC. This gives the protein CASSLLSSGPYEQYF.

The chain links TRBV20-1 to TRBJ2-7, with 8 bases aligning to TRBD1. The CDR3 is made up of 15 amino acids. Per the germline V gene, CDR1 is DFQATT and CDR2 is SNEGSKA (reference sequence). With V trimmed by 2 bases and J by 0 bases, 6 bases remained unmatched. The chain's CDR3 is CSARPWTGSSYEQYF. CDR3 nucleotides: TGCAGTGCTAGACCTTGGACAGGGAGCTCCTACGAGCAGTACTTC.

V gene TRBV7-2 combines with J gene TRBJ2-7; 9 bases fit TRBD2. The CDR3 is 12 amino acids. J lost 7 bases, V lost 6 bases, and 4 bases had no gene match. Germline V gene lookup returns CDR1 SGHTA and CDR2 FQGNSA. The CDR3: CASRAGGGEQYF. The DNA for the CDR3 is TGTGCCAGCAGAGCGGGAGGAGGTGAGCAGTACTTC.

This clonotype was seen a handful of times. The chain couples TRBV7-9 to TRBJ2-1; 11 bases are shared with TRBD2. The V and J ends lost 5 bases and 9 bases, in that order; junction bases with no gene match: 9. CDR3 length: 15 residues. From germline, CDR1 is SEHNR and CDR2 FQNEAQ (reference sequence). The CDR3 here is CASSPSGRYRGEQFF. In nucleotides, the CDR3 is TGTGCCAGCAGCCCTAGCGGGAGGTACAGAGGTGAGCAGTTCTTC.

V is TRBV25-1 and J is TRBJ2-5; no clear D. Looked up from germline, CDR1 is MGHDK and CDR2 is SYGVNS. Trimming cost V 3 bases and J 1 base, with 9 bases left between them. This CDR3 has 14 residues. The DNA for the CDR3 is TGTGCCAGCAGTGAGGGTCAGATCCAAGAGACCCAGTACTTC. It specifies CASSEGQIQETQYF.

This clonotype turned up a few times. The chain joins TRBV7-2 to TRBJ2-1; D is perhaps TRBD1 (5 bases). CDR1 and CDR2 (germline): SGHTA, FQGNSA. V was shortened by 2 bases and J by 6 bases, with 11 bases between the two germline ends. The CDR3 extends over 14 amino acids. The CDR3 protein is CASSLSVQGNEQFF. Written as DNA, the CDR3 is TGTGCCAGCAGCTTATCCGTCCAGGGCAATGAGCAGTTCTTC.

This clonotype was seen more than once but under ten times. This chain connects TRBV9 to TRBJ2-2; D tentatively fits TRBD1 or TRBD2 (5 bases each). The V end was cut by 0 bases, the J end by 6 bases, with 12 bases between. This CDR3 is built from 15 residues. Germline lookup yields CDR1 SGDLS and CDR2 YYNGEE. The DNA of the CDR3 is TGTGCCAGCAGCGTAGATTCTAGGGACGCCGGGGAGCTGTTTTTT. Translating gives CASSVDSRDAGELFF.

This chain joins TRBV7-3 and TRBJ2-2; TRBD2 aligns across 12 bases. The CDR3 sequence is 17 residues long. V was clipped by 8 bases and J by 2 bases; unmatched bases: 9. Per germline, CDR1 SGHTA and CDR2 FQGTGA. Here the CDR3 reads CASQRGTSGQNTGELFF. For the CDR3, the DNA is TGTGCCAGCCAAAGAGGGACTAGCGGGCAAAACACCGGGGAGCTGTTTTTT.

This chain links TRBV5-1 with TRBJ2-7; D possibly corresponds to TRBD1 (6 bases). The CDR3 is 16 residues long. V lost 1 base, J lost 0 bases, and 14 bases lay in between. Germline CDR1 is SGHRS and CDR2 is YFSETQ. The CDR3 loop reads CASSLRSGQTSYEQYF. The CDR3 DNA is TGCGCCAGCAGCTTGCGAAGTGGACAGACCTCCTACGAGCAGTACTTC.

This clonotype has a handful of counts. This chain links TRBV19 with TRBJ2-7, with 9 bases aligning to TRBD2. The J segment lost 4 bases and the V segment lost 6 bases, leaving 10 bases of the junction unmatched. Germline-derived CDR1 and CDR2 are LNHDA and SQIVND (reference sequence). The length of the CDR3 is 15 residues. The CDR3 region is CASRRSGRSIYEQYF. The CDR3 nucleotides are TGTGCCAGTAGGAGAAGCGGGAGGTCAATATACGAGCAGTACTTC.

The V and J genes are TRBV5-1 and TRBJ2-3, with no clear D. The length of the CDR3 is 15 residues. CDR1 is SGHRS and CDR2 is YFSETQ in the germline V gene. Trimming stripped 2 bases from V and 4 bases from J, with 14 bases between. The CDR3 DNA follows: TGCGCCAGCAGCTTTTCCGGGTTTGAGGCAGATACGCAGTATTTT. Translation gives CASSFSGFEADTQYF.

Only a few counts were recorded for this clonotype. In DNA, the CDR3 is TGCAGCGCAAGGGGTGTGAGCACAGATACGCAGTATTTT. This sequence encodes CSARGVSTDTQYF. V is TRBV29-1 and J is TRBJ2-3, with D perhaps TRBD1 (5 bases). Between the trimmed V and J ends, which lost 7 bases and 0 bases, there was a span of 11 bases. There are 13 residues in the CDR3. Germline-derived CDR1 and CDR2 are SQVTM and ANQGSEA.

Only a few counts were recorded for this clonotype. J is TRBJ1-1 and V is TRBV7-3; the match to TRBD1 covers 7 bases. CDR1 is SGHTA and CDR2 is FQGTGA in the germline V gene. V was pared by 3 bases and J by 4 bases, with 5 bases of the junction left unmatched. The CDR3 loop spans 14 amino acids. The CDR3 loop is CASSFSRGSTEAFF. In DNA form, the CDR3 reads TGTGCCAGCAGCTTTTCCAGGGGGAGCACTGAAGCTTTCTTT.

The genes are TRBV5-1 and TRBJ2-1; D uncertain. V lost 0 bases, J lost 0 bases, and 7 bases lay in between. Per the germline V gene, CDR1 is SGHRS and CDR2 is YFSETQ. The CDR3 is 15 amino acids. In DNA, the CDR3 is TGCGCCAGCAGCTTGGAACCGTCCTCCTACAATGAGCAGTTCTTC. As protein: CASSLEPSSYNEQFF.

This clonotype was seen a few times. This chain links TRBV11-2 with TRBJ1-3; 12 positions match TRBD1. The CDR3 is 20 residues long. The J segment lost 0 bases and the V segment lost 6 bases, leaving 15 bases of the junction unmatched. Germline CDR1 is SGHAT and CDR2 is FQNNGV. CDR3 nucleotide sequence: TGTGCCAGCAGATCCGGCCTGGGACAGGGGGCGAGGCCCTCTGGAAACACCATATATTTT. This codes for CASRSGLGQGARPSGNTIYF.

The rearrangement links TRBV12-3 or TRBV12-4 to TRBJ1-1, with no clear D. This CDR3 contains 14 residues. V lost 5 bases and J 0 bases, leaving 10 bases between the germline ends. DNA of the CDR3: TGTGCCAGCAGTCGGAGGCAAATGAACACTGAAGCTTTCTTT. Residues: CASSRRQMNTEAFF.

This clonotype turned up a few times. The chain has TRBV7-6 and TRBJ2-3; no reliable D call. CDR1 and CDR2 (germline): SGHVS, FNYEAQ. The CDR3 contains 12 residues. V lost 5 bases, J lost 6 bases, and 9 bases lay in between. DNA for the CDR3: TGTGCCAGCAGCCGGTACGGGGATACGCAGTATTTT. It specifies CASSRYGDTQYF.

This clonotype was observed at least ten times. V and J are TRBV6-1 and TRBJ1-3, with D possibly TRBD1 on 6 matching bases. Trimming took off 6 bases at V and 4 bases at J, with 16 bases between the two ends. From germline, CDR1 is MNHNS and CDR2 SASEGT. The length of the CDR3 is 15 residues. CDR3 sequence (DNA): TGTGCCAGCAGACCGACAGGAGACCACGGAAACACCATATATTTT. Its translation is CASRPTGDHGNTIYF.

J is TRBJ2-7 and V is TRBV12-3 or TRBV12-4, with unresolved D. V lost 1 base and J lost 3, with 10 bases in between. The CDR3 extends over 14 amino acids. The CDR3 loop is CASSLGTQSYEQYF. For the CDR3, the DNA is TGTGCCAGCAGTTTAGGAACTCAAAGCTACGAGCAGTACTTC.

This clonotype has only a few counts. The CDR3 DNA sequence: TGTGCCAGCAGCTTAGGAAACAGCGGTCCAGAGACCCAGTACTTC. Translated: CASSLGNSGPETQYF. J is TRBJ2-5 and V is TRBV7-6; maybe TRBD2 (5 bases). Germline CDR1 and CDR2: SGHVS and FNYEAQ. Trimming removed 1 base from V and 4 bases from J, with 13 bases in between. The CDR3 has 15 residues.